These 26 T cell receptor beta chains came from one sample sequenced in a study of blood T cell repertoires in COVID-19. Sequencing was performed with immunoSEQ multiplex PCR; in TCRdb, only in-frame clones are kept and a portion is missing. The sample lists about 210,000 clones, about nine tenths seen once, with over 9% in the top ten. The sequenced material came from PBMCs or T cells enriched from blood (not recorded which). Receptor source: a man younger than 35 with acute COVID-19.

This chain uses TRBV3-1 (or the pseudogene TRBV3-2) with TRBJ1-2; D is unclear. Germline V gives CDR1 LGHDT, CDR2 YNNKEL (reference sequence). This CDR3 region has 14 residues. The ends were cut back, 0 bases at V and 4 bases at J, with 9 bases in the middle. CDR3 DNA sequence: TGTGCCAGCAGCCAAGATACATTTTCCTATGGCTACACCTTC. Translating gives CASSQDTFSYGYTF.

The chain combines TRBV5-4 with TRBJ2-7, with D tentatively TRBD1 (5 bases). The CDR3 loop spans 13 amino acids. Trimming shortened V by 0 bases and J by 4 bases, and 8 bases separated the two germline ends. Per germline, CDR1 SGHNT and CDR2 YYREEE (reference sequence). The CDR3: CASSLGREYEQYF. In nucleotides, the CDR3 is TGTGCCAGCAGCTTGGGCAGGGAATACGAGCAGTACTTC.

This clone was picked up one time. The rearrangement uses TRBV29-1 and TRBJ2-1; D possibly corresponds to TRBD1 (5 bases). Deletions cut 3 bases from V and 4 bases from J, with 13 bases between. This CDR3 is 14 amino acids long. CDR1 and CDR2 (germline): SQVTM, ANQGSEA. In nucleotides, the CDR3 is TGCAGCGTTGAGGGGCGGAAAGTTTACAATGAGCAGTTCTTC. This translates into CSVEGRKVYNEQFF.

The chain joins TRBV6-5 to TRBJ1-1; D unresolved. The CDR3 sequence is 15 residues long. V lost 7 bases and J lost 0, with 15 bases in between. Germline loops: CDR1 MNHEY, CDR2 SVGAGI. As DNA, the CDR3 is TGTGCCAGCAACCTGGGGAGAGCAATGAACACTGAAGCTTTCTTT. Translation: CASNLGRAMNTEAFF.

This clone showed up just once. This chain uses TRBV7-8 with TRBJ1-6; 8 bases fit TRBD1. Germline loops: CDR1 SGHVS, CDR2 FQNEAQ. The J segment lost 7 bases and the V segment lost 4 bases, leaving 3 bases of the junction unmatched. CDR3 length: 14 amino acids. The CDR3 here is CASSSTGVNSPLHF. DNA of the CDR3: TGTGCCAGCAGCTCGACAGGGGTCAATTCACCCCTCCACTTT.

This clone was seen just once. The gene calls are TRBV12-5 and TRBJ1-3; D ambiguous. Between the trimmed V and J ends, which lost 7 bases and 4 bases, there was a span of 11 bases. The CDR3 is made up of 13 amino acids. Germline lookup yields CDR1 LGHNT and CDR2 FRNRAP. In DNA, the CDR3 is TGTGCTAGTGTACCGCAGGCAGGAAACACCATATATTTT. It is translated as CASVPQAGNTIYF.

The CDR3 here is CASSLDHRDTDTQYF. The CDR3 DNA follows: TGTGCCAGCAGCTTAGATCACAGGGACACAGATACGCAGTATTTT. The chain joins TRBV7-6 to TRBJ2-3; D might be TRBD1 (6 bases). V lost 1 base and J lost 2, with 10 bases in between. This CDR3 comprises 15 residues. Germline V gene lookup returns CDR1 SGHVS and CDR2 FNYEAQ.

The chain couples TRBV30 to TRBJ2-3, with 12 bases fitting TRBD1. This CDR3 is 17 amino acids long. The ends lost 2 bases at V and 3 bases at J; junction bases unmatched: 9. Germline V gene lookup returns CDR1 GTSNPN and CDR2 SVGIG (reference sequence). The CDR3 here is CAWSTGQGALLTDTQYF. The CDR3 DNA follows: TGTGCCTGGAGTACGGGACAGGGGGCACTATTGACAGATACGCAGTATTTT.

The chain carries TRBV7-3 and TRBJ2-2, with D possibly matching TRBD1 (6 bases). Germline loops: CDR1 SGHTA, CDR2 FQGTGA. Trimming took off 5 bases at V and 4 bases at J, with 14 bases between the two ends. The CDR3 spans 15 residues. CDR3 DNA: TGTGCCAGCAGCCTCGCCCCGACAGGCACCGGGGAGCTGTTTTTT. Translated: CASSLAPTGTGELFF.

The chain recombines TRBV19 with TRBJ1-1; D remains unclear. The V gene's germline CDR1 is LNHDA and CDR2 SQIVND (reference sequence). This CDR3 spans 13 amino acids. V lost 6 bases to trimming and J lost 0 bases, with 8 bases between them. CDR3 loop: CASRFNLNTEAFF. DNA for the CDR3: TGTGCCAGTAGGTTTAATTTGAACACTGAAGCTTTCTTT.

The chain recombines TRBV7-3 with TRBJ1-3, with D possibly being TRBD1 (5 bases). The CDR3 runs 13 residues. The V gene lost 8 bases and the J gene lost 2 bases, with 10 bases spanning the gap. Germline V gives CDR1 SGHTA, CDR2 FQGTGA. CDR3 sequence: CASWGGAGNTIYF. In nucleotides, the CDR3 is TGTGCCAGCTGGGGGGGGGCTGGAAACACCATATATTTT.

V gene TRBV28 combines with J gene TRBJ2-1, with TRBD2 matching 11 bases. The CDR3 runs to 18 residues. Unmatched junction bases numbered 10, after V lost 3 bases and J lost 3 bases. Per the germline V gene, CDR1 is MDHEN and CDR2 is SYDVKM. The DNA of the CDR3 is TGTGCCAGCAGTTTCCCCCCCTCTAGCGGGAGGATCTACAATGAGCAGTTCTTC. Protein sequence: CASSFPPSSGRIYNEQFF.

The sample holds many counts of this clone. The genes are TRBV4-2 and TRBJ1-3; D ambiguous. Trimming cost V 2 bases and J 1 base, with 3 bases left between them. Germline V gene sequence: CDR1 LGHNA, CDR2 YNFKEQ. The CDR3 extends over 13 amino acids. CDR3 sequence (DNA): TGTGCCAGCAGCCAACAGTCTGGAAACACCATATATTTT. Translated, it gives CASSQQSGNTIYF.

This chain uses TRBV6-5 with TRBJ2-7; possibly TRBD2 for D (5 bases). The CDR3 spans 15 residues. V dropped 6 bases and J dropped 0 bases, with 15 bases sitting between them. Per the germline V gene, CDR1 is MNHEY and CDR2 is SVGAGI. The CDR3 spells CASSELEDGSYEQYF. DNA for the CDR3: TGTGCCAGCAGCGAGCTGGAGGACGGCTCCTACGAGCAGTACTTC.

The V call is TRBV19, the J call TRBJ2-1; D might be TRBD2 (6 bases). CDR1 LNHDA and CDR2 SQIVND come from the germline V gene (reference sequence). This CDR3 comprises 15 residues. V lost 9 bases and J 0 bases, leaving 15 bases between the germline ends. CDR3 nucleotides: TGTGCCAGCACGACGGAGGGAAGCTCCTACAATGAGCAGTTCTTC. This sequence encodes CASTTEGSSYNEQFF.

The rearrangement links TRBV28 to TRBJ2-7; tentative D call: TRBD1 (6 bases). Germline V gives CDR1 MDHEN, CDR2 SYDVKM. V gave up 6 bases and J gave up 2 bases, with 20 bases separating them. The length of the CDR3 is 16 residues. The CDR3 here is CASSSATGSLAYEQYF. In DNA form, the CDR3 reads TGTGCCAGCAGCTCAGCAACAGGGTCCCTCGCCTACGAGCAGTACTTC.

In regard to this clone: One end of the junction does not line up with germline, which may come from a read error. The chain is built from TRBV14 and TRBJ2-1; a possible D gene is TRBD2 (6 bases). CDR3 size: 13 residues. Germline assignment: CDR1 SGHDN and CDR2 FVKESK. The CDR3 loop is CASSQSVSGSGVF. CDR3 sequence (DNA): TGTGCCAGCAGCCAGTCCGTTTCCGGGAGTGGGGTCTTC.

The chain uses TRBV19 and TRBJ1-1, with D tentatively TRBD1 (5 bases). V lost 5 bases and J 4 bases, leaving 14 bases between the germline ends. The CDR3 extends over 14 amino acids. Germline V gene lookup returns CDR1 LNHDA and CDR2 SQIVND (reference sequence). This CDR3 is CASSFTSGGTEAFF. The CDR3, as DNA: TGTGCCAGTAGTTTTACTTCGGGGGGCACTGAAGCTTTCTTT.

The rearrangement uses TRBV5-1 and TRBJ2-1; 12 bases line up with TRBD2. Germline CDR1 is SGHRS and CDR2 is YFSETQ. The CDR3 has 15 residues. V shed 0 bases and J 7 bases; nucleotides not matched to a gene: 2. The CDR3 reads CASSLGTSGTNEQFF. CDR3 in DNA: TGCGCCAGCAGCTTGGGGACTAGCGGGACTAATGAGCAGTTCTTC.

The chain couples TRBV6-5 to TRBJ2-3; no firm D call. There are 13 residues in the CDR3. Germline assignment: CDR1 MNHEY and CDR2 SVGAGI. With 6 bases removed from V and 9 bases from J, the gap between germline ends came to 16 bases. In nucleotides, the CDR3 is TGTGCCAGCAGGGCCTCCCGGGTCAACACGCAGTATTTT. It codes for CASRASRVNTQYF.

In DNA, the CDR3 is TGTGCCAGCAGTTTACACGACAGTAACACTGAAGCTTTCTTT. It specifies CASSLHDSNTEAFF. The chain couples TRBV27 to TRBJ1-1, with D maybe TRBD1 (5 bases). Germline V lookup: CDR1 MNHEY, CDR2 SMNVEV (reference sequence). This CDR3 is 14 amino acids long. Trimming shortened V by 2 bases and J by 2 bases, and 9 bases separated the two germline ends.

The DNA for the CDR3 is TGTGCCAGCCGTCTCGTCAATGAGCAGTTCTTC. Translated, it gives CASRLVNEQFF. This chain connects TRBV2 to TRBJ2-1, with D unclear. This CDR3 is 11 amino acids long. Germline V CDR1 and CDR2: SNHLY, FYNNEI. V was cut by 8 bases and J by 6 bases, with 8 bases left in between.

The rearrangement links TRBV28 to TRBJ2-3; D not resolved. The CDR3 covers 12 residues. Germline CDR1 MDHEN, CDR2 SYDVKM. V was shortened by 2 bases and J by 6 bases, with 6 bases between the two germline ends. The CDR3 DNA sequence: TGTGCCAGCAGTTTACTCCGGGATACGCAGTATTTT. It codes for CASSLLRDTQYF.

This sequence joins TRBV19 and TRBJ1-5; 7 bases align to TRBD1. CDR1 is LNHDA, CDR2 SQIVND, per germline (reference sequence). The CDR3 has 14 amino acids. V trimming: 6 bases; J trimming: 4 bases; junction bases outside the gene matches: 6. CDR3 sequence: CASSIRDRNQPQHF. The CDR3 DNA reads TGTGCCAGTAGCATCCGGGACAGAAATCAGCCCCAGCATTTT.

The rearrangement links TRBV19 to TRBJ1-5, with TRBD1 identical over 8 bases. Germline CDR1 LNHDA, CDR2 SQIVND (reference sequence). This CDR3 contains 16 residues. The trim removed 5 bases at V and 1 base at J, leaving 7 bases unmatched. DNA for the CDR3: TGTGCCAGTAGTGCCCGGGGACAGGCGAGCAATCAGCCCCAGCATTTT. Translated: CASSARGQASNQPQHF.

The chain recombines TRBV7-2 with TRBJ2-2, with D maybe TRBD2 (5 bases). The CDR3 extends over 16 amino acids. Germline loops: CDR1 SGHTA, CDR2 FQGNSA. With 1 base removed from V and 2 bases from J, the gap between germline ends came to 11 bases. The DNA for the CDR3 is TGTGCCAGCAGCTTAGATCCAGCGGTAAACACCGGGGAGCTGTTTTTT. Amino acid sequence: CASSLDPAVNTGELFF.